The 28 T cell receptor beta chains given below trace back to one sample, sequenced in a study of CD8+ T cells in alopecia areata. The treatment was: oral pan-JAK inhibitor, 5-10 mg twice daily. cDNA reverse transcribed from extracted RNA served as the sequencing template. The protocol was immunoSEQ multiplex PCR, while the TCRdb copy is restricted to in-frame clones and leaves out a portion. This sample has about 200,000 clones, with more than 30% found just once. The sequencing used CD4+ T cells sorted from blood, collected at approximately week 30, from a patient treated with tofacitinib. Source of these receptors: a human donor with alopecia areata.

The chain couples TRBV7-8 to TRBJ1-1; TRBD1 might be the D (5 bases). V was clipped by 4 bases and J by 6 bases, with 15 bases between them. The germline gives CDR1 SGHVS, CDR2 FQNEAQ. This CDR3 has 14 amino acids. CDR3 sequence reads: CASSSEGEAAEAFF. DNA for the CDR3: TGTGCCAGCAGCTCTGAAGGGGAGGCCGCTGAAGCTTTCTTT.

This clone was detected only a few times. The chain is built from TRBV7-2 and TRBJ2-3; 12 positions agree with TRBD2. Trimming cost V 1 base and J 5 bases; bases outside gene matches: 7. Looked up from germline, CDR1 is SGHTA and CDR2 is FQGNSA. The CDR3 length is 17 residues. CDR3 DNA sequence: TGTGCCAGCAGCTTAGAGCCTAGCGGGGGGGCGGGAGATACGCAGTATTTT. Translation gives CASSLEPSGGAGDTQYF.

The CDR3 region is CSAPSARWGETQYF. For the CDR3, the DNA is TGCAGCGCGCCCTCTGCTAGGTGGGGGGAGACCCAGTACTTC. The chain employs TRBV29-1 and TRBJ2-5; either TRBD1 or TRBD2 may fit D (5 bases each). The length of the CDR3 is 14 residues. From germline, CDR1 is SQVTM and CDR2 ANQGSEA. V dropped 7 bases and J dropped 5 bases, with 20 bases sitting between them.

This chain uses TRBV7-9 with TRBJ2-7, with D hard to call. Germline CDR1 SEHNR, CDR2 FQNEAQ (reference sequence). This CDR3 has 11 residues. V dropped 10 bases and J dropped 2 bases, with 9 bases sitting between them. The CDR3 is CATGRTYEQYF. The DNA of the CDR3 is TGTGCCACAGGACGGACCTACGAGCAGTACTTC. Supplemented by reference TRBV7-9 and TRBJ2-7, the full variable domain reads DTGVSQNPRHKITKRGQNVTFRCDPISEHNRLYWYRQTLGQGPEFLTYFQNEAQLEKSRLLSDRFSAERPKGSFSTLEIQRTEQGDSAMYLCATGRTYEQYFGPGTRLTVT.

V is TRBV6-1 and J is TRBJ1-2; 9 bases map to TRBD1. The germline V gene has CDR1 MNHNS and CDR2 SASEGT. J was trimmed by 11 bases and V by 8 bases; bases with no gene match: 9. The CDR3 sequence is 12 residues long. The CDR3 region is CASGGQGLGYTF. DNA for the CDR3: TGTGCCAGCGGTGGACAGGGGTTAGGATACACCTTC.

The CDR3 DNA reads TGTGCCAGCAGCAGCGGGAGTAACACAGATACGCAGTATTTT. This translates into CASSSGSNTDTQYF. The chain employs TRBV6-1 and TRBJ2-3, with 8 bases aligning to TRBD2. CDR3 length equals 14 residues. Germline trimming cut 6 bases from V and 2 bases from J; bases unmatched to any gene: 4. Germline V gene lookup returns CDR1 MNHNS and CDR2 SASEGT.

This clone was counted a few times. The chain joins TRBV12-5 to TRBJ1-1, with 7 bases lining up with TRBD1. The CDR3 loop spans 16 amino acids. Germline values: CDR1 LGHNT, CDR2 FRNRAP. The ends lost 1 base at V and 4 bases at J; junction bases unmatched: 9. As DNA, the CDR3 is TGTGCTAGTGGTTTGGGAGGACAGGATTTCGGCACTGAAGCTTTCTTT. Protein: CASGLGGQDFGTEAFF.

This chain connects TRBV4-2 to TRBJ2-1, with 13 nucleotides matching TRBD2. The ends lost 4 bases at V and 6 bases at J; junction bases unmatched: 6. The CDR3 totals 16 residues. Germline loops: CDR1 LGHNA, CDR2 YNFKEQ. CDR3 DNA sequence: TGTGCCAGCAGCCGGGGGACTAGCGGGAATAGCAATGAGCAGTTCTTC. Translating gives CASSRGTSGNSNEQFF.

This clone was recorded a few times. This chain links TRBV2 with TRBJ1-5; D call uncertain. The V and J ends lost 4 bases and 0 bases respectively, with 10 bases between them. The CDR3 loop spans 15 amino acids. Germline V gene lookup returns CDR1 SNHLY and CDR2 FYNNEI. The CDR3: CASSGTFYSNQPQHF. The CDR3 nucleotides are TGTGCCAGCAGTGGGACCTTTTATAGCAATCAGCCCCAGCATTTT.

The genes are TRBV6-5 and TRBJ2-6; D gene uncertain. The V end was cut by 6 bases, the J end by 1 base, with 4 bases between. The germline CDR1 and CDR2 sequences are MNHEY and SVGAGI. The CDR3 covers 13 residues. The CDR3 reads CASRDSGANVLTF. CDR3 DNA: TGTGCCAGCAGGGATTCTGGGGCCAACGTCCTGACTTTC.

This chain uses TRBV15 with TRBJ2-7; 7 bases line up with TRBD1. The CDR3 spans 13 residues. Unmatched junction bases numbered 2, after V lost 0 bases and J lost 6 bases. From germline, CDR1 is LNHNV and CDR2 YYDKDF (reference sequence). The CDR3 coding sequence is TGTGCCACCAGCAGAGATCCAGGGGGCGAGCAGTACTTC. Translating it yields CATSRDPGGEQYF.

Turning to this clone: The sample holds other DNA sequences that translate to the same CDR3. The chain joins TRBV29-1 to TRBJ1-2; D ambiguous. Trimming removed 4 bases from V and 4 bases from J, with 13 bases in between. The germline gives CDR1 SQVTM, CDR2 ANQGSEA. This CDR3 comprises 13 residues. In DNA, the CDR3 is TGCAGCGTTGGGCAGGCGGTTGGCTATGGCTACACCTTC. This codes for CSVGQAVGYGYTF.

J is TRBJ2-1 and V is TRBV6-5, with 9 positions matching TRBD1. Looked up from germline, CDR1 is MNHEY and CDR2 is SVGAGI. V dropped 6 bases and J dropped 2; count of bases not matched to a gene: 5. This CDR3 region has 15 residues. The CDR3 sequence: CASSTGTGTYNEQFF. Here the CDR3 DNA reads TGTGCCAGCAGCACCGGGACAGGGACCTACAATGAGCAGTTCTTC.

The chain links TRBV18 to TRBJ2-1; 10 nucleotides agree with TRBD2. The CDR3 spans 16 residues. V lost 0 bases, J lost 9 bases, and 8 bases stayed unmatched. Looked up from germline, CDR1 is KGHSH and CDR2 is LQKENI. CDR3 protein: CASSPPVLAGAGEQFF. DNA of the CDR3: TGTGCCAGCTCACCACCGGTCCTAGCGGGAGCCGGTGAGCAGTTCTTC.

This clone was seen more than once but under ten times. J is TRBJ2-3 and V is TRBV4-2; weak D call: TRBD1 (7 bases). This CDR3 region has 16 residues. V was cut by 0 bases and J by 4 bases, with 14 bases left in between. Germline V gives CDR1 LGHNA, CDR2 YNFKEQ. The CDR3 nucleotides read TGTGCCAGCAGCCAAGATCGGAGGGGGCGAGCAGATACGCAGTATTTT. Its protein product is CASSQDRRGRADTQYF.

The V gene is TRBV7-2, the J gene TRBJ1-2; D is ambiguous. The CDR3 is made up of 15 amino acids. The V gene lost 5 bases and the J gene lost 4 bases, with 17 bases spanning the gap. Germline lookup yields CDR1 SGHTA and CDR2 FQGNSA. The CDR3, as DNA: TGTGCCAGCAGCACCGGGAGCTACTCACTCTATGGCTACACCTTC. Translation: CASSTGSYSLYGYTF.

This clone was observed many times. The J gene is TRBJ2-2, the V gene TRBV19, with D tentatively TRBD1 (6 bases). From germline, CDR1 is LNHDA and CDR2 SQIVND (reference sequence). The V gene lost 9 bases and the J gene lost 6 bases, with 20 bases spanning the gap. There are 15 residues in the CDR3. The CDR3 region is CASHYPGAVAGELFF. The CDR3 DNA reads TGTGCCAGCCACTATCCAGGGGCAGTCGCCGGGGAGCTGTTTTTT.

J is TRBJ2-1 and V is TRBV27, with TRBD2 identical over 8 bases. Germline trimming cut 2 bases from V and 0 bases from J; bases unmatched to any gene: 6. The germline CDR1 and CDR2 sequences are MNHEY and SMNVEV (reference sequence). The CDR3 has 17 amino acids. This CDR3 is CASSLVGAGGSYNEQFF. Written as DNA, the CDR3 is TGTGCCAGCAGTTTAGTGGGGGCGGGAGGCTCCTACAATGAGCAGTTCTTC.

This clone has just one count. The rearrangement links TRBV6-5 to TRBJ1-1, with TRBD1 as a possible D gene (5 bases). CDR1 and CDR2 from the germline V gene are MNHEY and SVGAGI. The ends were cut back, 6 bases at V and 0 bases at J, with 8 bases in the middle. The CDR3 has 13 amino acids. The CDR3 loop reads CASSRAVNTEAFF. The CDR3 region has the DNA TGTGCCAGCAGCAGGGCGGTGAACACTGAAGCTTTCTTT.

The chain combines TRBV29-1 with TRBJ1-1; D is unclear. CDR1 is SQVTM and CDR2 is ANQGSEA in the germline V gene. The V end lost 4 bases, the J end lost 0 bases, and 9 bases lay between the germline ends. The CDR3 sequence is 13 residues long. The CDR3 reads CSVVGSLNTEAFF. The DNA of the CDR3 is TGCAGCGTTGTTGGAAGTTTGAACACTGAAGCTTTCTTT.

This clone was recorded a few times. The chain carries TRBV10-3 and TRBJ2-1; 7 bases line up with TRBD2. V was pared by 4 bases and J by 0 bases, with 3 bases of the junction left unmatched. Looked up from germline, CDR1 is ENHRY and CDR2 is SYGVKD. CDR3 length equals 15 residues. The CDR3 sequence is CAISGGTNSYNEQFF. In nucleotides, the CDR3 is TGTGCCATCAGTGGTGGGACTAACTCCTACAATGAGCAGTTCTTC.

The rearrangement links TRBV25-1 to TRBJ1-1; perhaps TRBD1 as D (5 bases). The CDR3 runs to 13 residues. Germline assignment: CDR1 MGHDK and CDR2 SYGVNS. Deletions cut 8 bases from V and 1 base from J, with 11 bases between. CDR3 coding DNA: TGTGCCAGCGCGACAGCATCGAACACTGAAGCTTTCTTT. Translating gives CASATASNTEAFF.

V usage is TRBV6-1 and J usage is TRBJ1-4; possibly TRBD1 for D (6 bases). The CDR3 has 15 amino acids. Trimming removed 7 bases at V and 7 bases at J, with 19 bases between. The germline gives CDR1 MNHNS, CDR2 SASEGT. CDR3 nucleotide sequence: TGTGCCAGCACTTGGGGGGGCATACGCCCTGAAAAACTGTTTTTT. As protein: CASTWGGIRPEKLFF.

The chain carries TRBV30 and TRBJ1-1; a weak D match, TRBD1 (5 bases). Deletions cut 0 bases from V and 6 bases from J, with 11 bases between. This CDR3 has 13 residues. The germline V gene has CDR1 GTSNPN and CDR2 SVGIG (reference sequence). The CDR3 is CAWSVRERAEAFF. DNA of the CDR3: TGTGCCTGGAGTGTCAGGGAGAGGGCTGAAGCTTTCTTT.

This chain uses TRBV6-5 with TRBJ2-1; either TRBD1 or TRBD2 may supply D (5 bases each). This CDR3 is 12 amino acids long. The germline V gene has CDR1 MNHEY and CDR2 SVGAGI. Trimming removed 5 bases from V and 12 bases from J, with 14 bases in between. DNA of the CDR3: TGTGCCAGCAGTCCCCCGGGGCCTAGGCAGTTCTTC. This gives the protein CASSPPGPRQFF.

CDR3 nucleotides: TGTGCCAGCAGCCCTCTAGCGGGAGGGATCACCGGGGAGCTGTTTTTT. Protein product: CASSPLAGGITGELFF. The chain employs TRBV9 and TRBJ2-2; 12 bases line up with TRBD2. Germline values: CDR1 SGDLS, CDR2 YYNGEE. The CDR3 contains 16 residues. After removal of 4 bases from V and 4 bases from J, the junction contained 5 bases not matched to a gene. Drawing the rest from reference TRBV9 and TRBJ2-2, the complete variable domain is DSGVTQTPKHLITATGQRVTLRCSPRSGDLSVYWYQQSLDQGLQFLIQYYNGEERAKGNILERFSAQQFPDLHSELNLSSLELGDSALYFCASSPLAGGITGELFFGEGSRLTVL.

This chain uses TRBV6-5 with TRBJ2-5, with D possibly TRBD1 on 6 matching bases. The germline gives CDR1 MNHEY, CDR2 SVGAGI. The CDR3 is 16 residues long. V gave up 0 bases and J gave up 1 base, with 12 bases separating them. CDR3 amino acids: CASSYSQTGFQETQYF. CDR3 DNA sequence: TGTGCCAGCAGTTACTCTCAGACAGGTTTCCAAGAGACCCAGTACTTC.

This clone has more than one count but fewer than ten. The chain joins TRBV12-5 to TRBJ1-2, with a tentative D call TRBD1 (6 bases). CDR1 LGHNT and CDR2 FRNRAP come from the germline V gene. V shed 6 bases and J shed 7 bases, with 12 bases lying between them. The CDR3 length is 12 residues. DNA for the CDR3: TGTGCTAGTGGCCTGGGACAAGGTGGCTACACCTTC. Translated: CASGLGQGGYTF.